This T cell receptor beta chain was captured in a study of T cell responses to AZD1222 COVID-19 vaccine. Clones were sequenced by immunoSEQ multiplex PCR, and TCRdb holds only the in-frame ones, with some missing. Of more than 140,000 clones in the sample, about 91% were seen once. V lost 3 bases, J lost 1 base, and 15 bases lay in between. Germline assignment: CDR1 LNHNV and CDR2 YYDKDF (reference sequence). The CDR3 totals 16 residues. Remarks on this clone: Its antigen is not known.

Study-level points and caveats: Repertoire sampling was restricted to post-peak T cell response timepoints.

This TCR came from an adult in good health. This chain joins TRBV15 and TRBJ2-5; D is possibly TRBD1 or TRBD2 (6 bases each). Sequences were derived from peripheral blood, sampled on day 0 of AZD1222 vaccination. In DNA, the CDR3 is TGTGCCACCAGCAGGGCCTCCGGGGGCCTCCAAGAGACCCAGTACTTC. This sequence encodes CATSRASGGLQETQYF.